The 2 T cell receptor beta chains given below trace back to one sample, sequenced in a study of blood T cell repertoires in COVID-19 (dated by TCRdb to about 2020). Library creation used the immunoSEQ multiplex PCR assay. TCRdb mirrors the immuneACCESS table, restricted to in-frame sequences. Some clones are absent from its copies; in checked studies, under half trace to an unresolved V gene, and the reason for the others is unknown. The table for this sample lists 250,000 to 350,000 clones; roughly 84% of them were counted only once. 0.85% to 1% of the sample goes to the ten largest clones. Material for sequencing was peripheral blood. These receptor sequences come from a human donor with COVID-19, enrolled during active disease. The donor label of this sample is uncertain.

The chain combines TRBV28 with TRBJ1-3; tentative D call: TRBD1 (5 bases). The CDR3 runs to 14 residues. V lost 2 bases, J lost 0 bases, and 5 bases lay in between. Per the germline V gene, CDR1 is MDHEN and CDR2 is SYDVKM. Written as DNA, the CDR3 is TGTGCCAGCAGTTTACAGGGCTCTGGAAACACCATATATTTT. Translating it yields CASSLQGSGNTIYF.

The genes are TRBV5-1 and TRBJ2-7, with D perhaps matching TRBD2 (6 bases). From germline, CDR1 is SGHRS and CDR2 YFSETQ. This CDR3 comprises 18 residues. V was shortened by 1 base and J by 2 bases, with 22 bases between the two germline ends. The CDR3 region has the DNA TGCGCCAGCAGCTTGAGGACCTCGAAAATAGCGGCGACCTACGAGCAGTACTTC. Encoded protein: CASSLRTSKIAATYEQYF.